A single TCR beta chain is shown here with its context. Using immunoSEQ multiplex PCR, the repertoire was profiled, and TCRdb retains in-frame clones only, with some absent. Among roughly 100,000 clones listed, around 89% were seen once. The record originates from a study of control samples from healthy donors and cancer patients. The CDR3 runs to 15 residues. Germline values: CDR1 SGHVS, CDR2 FQNEAQ. Trimming left V 4 bases short and J 3 bases short, with 15 bases between. This chain joins TRBV7-8 and TRBJ1-2, with D hard to call. Material: PBMCs. This TCR was recovered from a man between 60 and 70 years old with lung cancer. CDR3 in amino acids: CASSSPSTTDYGYTF. CDR3 nucleotide sequence: TGTGCCAGCAGCTCCCCGTCGACTACCGACTATGGCTACACCTTC.